The clone carrying this T cell receptor (beta chain) was recorded a few times. Its antigen is not identified. This record comes from a study of T-cell memory formation after mild COVID-19. Whole-study context: Among the donors, TCR clusters were largely specific to each donor.

The study's findings and limits: A second wave expanding day 15 to 37 was CD4+-biased; contracting clones were balanced. Contracting CD4+ clones sat mainly in CM and EM; CD8+ in EMRA.

Germline CDR1 LGHNA, CDR2 YSLEER. The CDR3 sequence is 13 residues long. V dropped 1 base and J dropped 12 bases, with 13 bases sitting between them. A 5'RACE reaction primed in the constant segment made cDNA libraries of TCR alpha and TCR beta, and these carried sample barcodes and UMIs. TCRdb fed the 5' RACE reads into MiXCR, producing one record per CDR3 protein. This table holds 150,000 or so distinct CDR3 sequences, approximately 14% found once. The chain links TRBV4-3 to TRBJ2-1; D is perhaps TRBD2 (5 bases). The clonotype comes from an adult woman who had mild COVID-19 (a few samples of this study predate the infection). Cell type and time point are not known. Sequencing input: PBMCs or a T cell subset sorted from them (not recorded which). The CDR3 is CASSQGTLLTQFF. CDR3 DNA: TGCGCCAGCAGCCAAGGGACTTTACTTACGCAGTTCTTC.